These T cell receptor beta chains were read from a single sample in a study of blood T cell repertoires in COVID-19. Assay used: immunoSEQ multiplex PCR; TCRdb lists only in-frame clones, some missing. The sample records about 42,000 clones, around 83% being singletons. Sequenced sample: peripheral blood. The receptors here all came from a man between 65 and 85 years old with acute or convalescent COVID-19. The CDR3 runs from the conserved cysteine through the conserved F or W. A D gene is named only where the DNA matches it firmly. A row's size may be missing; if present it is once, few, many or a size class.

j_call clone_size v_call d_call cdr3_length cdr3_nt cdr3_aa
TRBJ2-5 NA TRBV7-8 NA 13 TGTGCCAGCAGTCGGGGTGCTTCGGAGACCCAGTACTTC CASSRGASETQYF
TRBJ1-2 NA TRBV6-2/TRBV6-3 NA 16 TGTGCCAGCACCCCCCCGACAGGAAATGGGGCCTATGGCTACACCTTC CASTPPTGNGAYGYTF
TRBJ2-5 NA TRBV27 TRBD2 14 TGTGCCAGCAGTTTAACTAGCGGCCAAGAGACCCAGTACTTC CASSLTSGQETQYF
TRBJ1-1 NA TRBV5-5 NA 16 TGTGCCAGCAGCTTGCTTGTAGGAGCTCAGAACACTGAAGCTTTCTTT CASSLLVGAQNTEAFF
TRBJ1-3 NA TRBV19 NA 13 TGTGCCAGTCAAAGAGGGACTGGAAACACCATATATTTT CASQRGTGNTIYF
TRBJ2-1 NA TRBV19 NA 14 TGTGCCAGTAGTACCCAGGCCTTCGTGAATGAGCAGTTCTTC CASSTQAFVNEQFF
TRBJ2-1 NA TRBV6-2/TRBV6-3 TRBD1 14 TGTGCCAGCAGTTCCGGGACAGGGGGCAATGAGCAGTTCTTC CASSSGTGGNEQFF
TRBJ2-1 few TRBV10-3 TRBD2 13 TGTGCCATCGGGGGACTAGCGCCCAATGAGCAGTTCTTC CAIGGLAPNEQFF
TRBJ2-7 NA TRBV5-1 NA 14 TGCGCCAGCAGTTTCGGGTCAGCGAACTACGAGCAGTACTTC CASSFGSANYEQYF
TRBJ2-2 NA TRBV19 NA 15 TGTGCCAATAGTGGAGGGGGCTTCCGAACCGGGGAGCTGTTTTTT CANSGGGFRTGELFF
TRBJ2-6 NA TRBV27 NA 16 TGTGCCTCCACCGGGTGGACCGGACTTGGGGCCAACGTCCTGACTTTC CASTGWTGLGANVLTF
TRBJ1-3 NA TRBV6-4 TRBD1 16 TGTGCCAGCATCACGGGACAGCCCGACTCTGGAAACACCATATATTTT CASITGQPDSGNTIYF
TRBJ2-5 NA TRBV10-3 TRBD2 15 TGTGCCATCAGTAGGGGTGGGCGGGGGCAAGAGACCCAGTACTTC CAISRGGRGQETQYF
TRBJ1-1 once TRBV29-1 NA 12 TGCAGCGCCTCGCAGGGGTTGGCTGAAGCTTTCTTT CSASQGLAEAFF
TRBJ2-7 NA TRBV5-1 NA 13 TGCGCCAGCAGCTTGGGGGGACAAGTGGAGCAGTACTTC CASSLGGQVEQYF
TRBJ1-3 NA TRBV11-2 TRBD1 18 TGTGCCAGCAGCTTATCCCCGCGACAGGGACGGAATGGAAACACCATATATTTT CASSLSPRQGRNGNTIYF
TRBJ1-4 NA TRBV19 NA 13 TGTGCCAGTAGTATCGGAGGGGACGAAAAACTGTTTTTT CASSIGGDEKLFF
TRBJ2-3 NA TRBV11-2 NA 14 TGTGCCAGCAGCCCGAGCCCGTCTTCGGATACGCAGTATTTT CASSPSPSSDTQYF
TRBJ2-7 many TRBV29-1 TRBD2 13 TGCAGCGGGGGAACGGGACTAGCTGTCGAGCAGTACTTC CSGGTGLAVEQYF
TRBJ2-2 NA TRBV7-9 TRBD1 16 TGTGCCAGCAGCTCATTCACGACAGGGACCCACGGGGAGCTGTTTTTT CASSSFTTGTHGELFF
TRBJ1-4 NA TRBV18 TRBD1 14 TGTGCCAGCTCAACCGACAGGGGGGGTGAAAAACTGTTTTTT CASSTDRGGEKLFF
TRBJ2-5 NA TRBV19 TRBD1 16 TGTGCCAGTAGTATCGCCCAGGGGGCGGAGGGGGAGACCCAGTACTTC CASSIAQGAEGETQYF
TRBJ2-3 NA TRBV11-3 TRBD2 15 TGTGCCAGCAGCTTAGTCGCGACTAGCCCAGATACGCAGTATTTT CASSLVATSPDTQYF
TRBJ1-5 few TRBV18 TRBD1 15 TGTGCCAGCTCACCGTCGGGACAGGTCTATCAGCCCCAGCATTTT CASSPSGQVYQPQHF
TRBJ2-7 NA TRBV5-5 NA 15 TGTGCCAGCAGCTTGGAATGGGACACAACCTACGAGCAGTACTTC CASSLEWDTTYEQYF
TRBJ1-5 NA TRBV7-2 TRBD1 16 TGTGCCAGCAGCTTCGCATCAGGGGGCGCGGATCAGCCCCAGCATTTT CASSFASGGADQPQHF
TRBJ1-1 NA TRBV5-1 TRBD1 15 TGCGCCAGCAGCTCGACCGGGACAGGGAACACTGAAGCTTTCTTT CASSSTGTGNTEAFF
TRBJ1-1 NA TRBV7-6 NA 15 TGTGCCAGCAGCCAACGGGCGGGGGGTGGCACTGAAGCTTTCTTT CASSQRAGGGTEAFF
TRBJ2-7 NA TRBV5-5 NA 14 TGTGCCAGCAGCTCTTACTATAACTCCTACGAGCAGTACTTC CASSSYYNSYEQYF
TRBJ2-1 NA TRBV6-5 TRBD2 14 TGTGCCAGCGGGATGGCGGGGGGGCGGAATGAGCAGTTCTTC CASGMAGGRNEQFF
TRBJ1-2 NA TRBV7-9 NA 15 TGTGCCAGCAGCCCCTACAGGGTGGGGCCTTATGGCTACACCTTC CASSPYRVGPYGYTF
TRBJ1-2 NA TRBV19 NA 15 TGTGCCAGTAGCCCTAGGGGGGGCATAAACTATGGCTACACCTTC CASSPRGGINYGYTF
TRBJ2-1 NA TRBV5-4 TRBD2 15 TGTGCCAGCAGCTTGCGAGCGGGAGGGTACAATGAGCAGTTCTTC CASSLRAGGYNEQFF
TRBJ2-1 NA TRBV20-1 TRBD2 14 TGCAGTGCTAGTATCAGGGAGGGGTTCAATGAGCAGTTCTTC CSASIREGFNEQFF
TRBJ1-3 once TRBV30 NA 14 TGTGCCTGGAGTGTACTAGGCTTTCAAAACACCATATATTTT CAWSVLGFQNTIYF
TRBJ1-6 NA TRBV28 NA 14 TGTGCCAGCAGACTCCCCGAGAGAAATTCACCCCTCCACTTT CASRLPERNSPLHF
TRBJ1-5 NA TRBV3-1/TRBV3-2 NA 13 TGTGCCAGCAGCCAAGATAGGGGTCAGCCCCAGCATTTT CASSQDRGQPQHF
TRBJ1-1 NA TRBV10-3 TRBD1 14 TGTGCCATCAGACAGGGGGCTTCGAACACTGAAGCTTTCTTT CAIRQGASNTEAFF
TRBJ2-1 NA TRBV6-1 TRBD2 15 TGTGCCAGCAGTGAAGGACTAGCGCCTAACAATGAGCAGTTCTTC CASSEGLAPNNEQFF
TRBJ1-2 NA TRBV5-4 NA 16 TGTGCCAGCAGGCCTGACAGCTCATTCTCCCTCTATGGCTACACCTTC CASRPDSSFSLYGYTF
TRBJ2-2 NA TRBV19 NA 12 TGTGCCAGTACCCAGGGGATCGGGGAGCTGTTTTTT CASTQGIGELFF